This T cell receptor beta chain was captured by sequencing in a study of blood T cell repertoires in COVID-19. Profiling relied on immunoSEQ multiplex PCR, and the TCRdb table lists in-frame clones only, not all of them. This table holds roughly 250,000 clones, approximately 85% found once. The CDR3 is 14 residues long. Between the trimmed V and J ends, which lost 1 base and 10 bases, there was a span of 16 bases. Germline CDR1 reads MNHNS; CDR2 reads SASEGT. This TCR was recovered from a woman between 70 and 85 years old with acute or convalescent COVID-19. The chain recombines TRBV6-1 with TRBJ1-1; tentative D call: TRBD1 (6 bases). The specimen sequenced was peripheral blood. CDR3: CASSEGTVVPRAFF. CDR3 nucleotides: TGTGCCAGCAGTGAAGGGACAGTGGTTCCGCGAGCTTTCTTT.